Below, 26 T cell receptor beta chains from the same sample are listed, as sequenced in a study of cytomegalovirus exposure and HLA in healthy donors. PCR primers comprised 60 Vbeta and 13 Jbeta primers. Sequenced by immunoSEQ multiplex PCR; TCRdb stores in-frame clones only, minus some. Listed are about 120,000 clones; around 6.5% falls within the top ten. Sample: PBMCs. The receptors come from a man aged 40-49 years in good health and CMV-seropositive.

V is TRBV6-6 and J is TRBJ2-2; 10 positions agree with TRBD2. V was pared by 5 bases and J by 4 bases, with 4 bases of the junction left unmatched. Germline loops: CDR1 MNHNY, CDR2 SVGAGI (reference sequence). The CDR3 has 15 residues. The CDR3, as DNA: TGTGCCAGCAGTGCACTAGCGGGAAGCACCGGGGAGCTGTTTTTT. It codes for CASSALAGSTGELFF.

This chain uses TRBV30 with TRBJ2-2, with 8 nucleotides matching TRBD1. CDR1 is GTSNPN, CDR2 SVGIG, per germline (reference sequence). The junction had 2 bases not matched to a gene; V was cut back by 3 bases and J by 2 bases. This CDR3 spans 14 amino acids. The CDR3 bases are TGTGCCTGGAGACAGGGGGAAAACACCGGGGAGCTGTTTTTT. Amino acid sequence: CAWRQGENTGELFF.

The chain recombines TRBV29-1 with TRBJ1-2; 7 bases are a match to TRBD1. CDR1 and CDR2 (germline): SQVTM, ANQGSEA. There are 13 residues in the CDR3. V lost 5 bases to trimming and J lost 2 bases; unmatched junction nucleotides: 5. The CDR3 DNA reads TGCAGCGTTAGGACAGGCCCAAACTATGGCTACACCTTC. This encodes CSVRTGPNYGYTF.

The V call is TRBV9, the J call TRBJ1-3; D unclear. V was clipped by 0 bases and J by 1 base, with 14 bases between them. CDR3 size: 17 residues. Per the germline V gene, CDR1 is SGDLS and CDR2 is YYNGEE. The CDR3, as DNA: TGTGCCAGCAGCGTAGGTATGGCAGGCAATTCTGGAAACACCATATATTTT. It is translated as CASSVGMAGNSGNTIYF.

As DNA, the CDR3 is TGCAGCGTTGGACAGGGGGCCTACGAGCAGTACTTC. It encodes CSVGQGAYEQYF. The chain uses TRBV29-1 and TRBJ2-5; 9 nucleotides align to TRBD1. The DNA matches TRBJ2-7 better at its end, which makes the J call doubtful. The germline V gene encodes CDR1 SQVTM and CDR2 ANQGSEA. This CDR3 is built from 12 residues.

The chain uses TRBV7-9 and TRBJ2-6; D gene unclear. Per the germline V gene, CDR1 is SEHNR and CDR2 is FQNEAQ (reference sequence). This CDR3 has 14 residues. V shed 5 bases and J shed 3 bases, with 8 bases lying between them. CDR3 region: CASSPPSGANVLTF. CDR3 in DNA: TGTGCCAGCAGCCCGCCGAGTGGGGCCAACGTCCTGACTTTC.

The chain employs TRBV2 and TRBJ2-5, with D possibly being TRBD1 (5 bases). The DNA matches TRBJ2-7 better at its end, which makes the J call doubtful. The CDR3 runs 12 residues. CDR1 and CDR2 from the germline V gene are SNHLY and FYNNEI. DNA for the CDR3: TGTGCCAGCGGGAAGGGGAACTACGAGCAGTACTTC. It is translated as CASGKGNYEQYF.

V gene TRBV28 combines with J gene TRBJ1-2; 12 nucleotides line up with TRBD1. The V gene end was trimmed by 8 bases and the J gene end by 4 bases; junction bases not matched to a gene: 8. CDR1 is MDHEN, CDR2 SYDVKM, per germline. This CDR3 spans 15 amino acids. This CDR3 is CASRGTGGPLYGYTF. In DNA form, the CDR3 reads TGTGCCAGCCGGGGGACAGGGGGCCCTCTCTATGGCTACACCTTC.

V usage is TRBV19 and J usage is TRBJ1-5; D call uncertain. The CDR3 consists of 16 residues. Trimming took off 4 bases at V and 0 bases at J, with 13 bases between the two ends. CDR1 LNHDA and CDR2 SQIVND come from the germline V gene (reference sequence). CDR3 sequence: CASSTFSGSSNQPQHF. The CDR3 nucleotides are TGTGCCAGTAGTACCTTCTCAGGTTCTAGCAATCAGCCCCAGCATTTT.

V usage is TRBV29-1 and J usage is TRBJ1-2, with D perhaps TRBD1 (5 bases). The CDR3 covers 12 residues. Germline assignment: CDR1 SQVTM and CDR2 ANQGSEA. The V end was cut by 7 bases, the J end by 7 bases, with 16 bases between. CDR3 in DNA: TGCAGCGGGCGTGGGGCCGAGAGTGGCTACACCTTC. Amino acids: CSGRGAESGYTF.

Here the CDR3 DNA reads TGTGCCAGCACCCCCGGACTAGCGGCTGAGCAGTTCTTC. This gives the protein CASTPGLAAEQFF. This chain uses TRBV6-5 with TRBJ2-1; 10 bases agree with TRBD2. The CDR3 spans 13 residues. With V trimmed by 7 bases and J by 9 bases, 6 bases remained unmatched. In germline, CDR1 is MNHEY, CDR2 SVGAGI.

The chain joins TRBV6-1 to TRBJ2-7, with D perhaps TRBD2 (7 bases). Germline V gene data show CDR1 as MNHNS and CDR2 as SASEGT. V lost 2 bases and J lost 7, with 12 bases in between. CDR3 size: 13 residues. CDR3 bases: TGTGCCAGCAGTGAACGGGGGGCGGGGGAGCAGTACTTC. It codes for CASSERGAGEQYF.

The CDR3 sequence: CASSLSAGAADTQYF. DNA for the CDR3: TGTGCCAGCAGCTTATCGGCGGGGGCTGCAGATACGCAGTATTTT. The chain recombines TRBV7-3 with TRBJ2-3; possibly TRBD2 for D (7 bases). Germline-derived CDR1 and CDR2 are SGHTA and FQGTGA. The V end lost 2 bases, the J end lost 4 bases, and 13 bases lay between the germline ends. The length of the CDR3 is 15 residues.

The chain combines TRBV7-8 with TRBJ1-6; 7 bases align to TRBD1. The CDR3 is made up of 15 amino acids. Losses at the gene ends were 5 bases for V and 8 bases for J; bases not matched to a gene: 9. Per the germline V gene, CDR1 is SGHVS and CDR2 is FQNEAQ. The CDR3 nucleotides are TGTGCCAGCAGCGCACAGGGGTACGTCGATTCACCCCTCCACTTT. Amino acid sequence: CASSAQGYVDSPLHF.

The rearrangement joins TRBV7-9 to TRBJ2-4, with 12 bases aligning to TRBD2. This CDR3 comprises 15 residues. Germline values: CDR1 SEHNR, CDR2 FQNEAQ (reference sequence). V was clipped by 5 bases and J by 9 bases; unmatched bases: 8. The CDR3 DNA sequence: TGTGCCAGCAGCGGTCCTAGCGGGAGGGCTGGCATTCAGTACTTC. As protein: CASSGPSGRAGIQYF.

This sequence joins TRBV19 and TRBJ2-1, with a weak D call TRBD1 (6 bases). The V gene's germline CDR1 is LNHDA and CDR2 SQIVND (reference sequence). V was trimmed by 2 bases and J by 14 bases, leaving 16 bases between them. This CDR3 contains 13 residues. The chain's CDR3 is CASSIKRQEREFF. CDR3 in DNA: TGTGCCAGTAGTATAAAACGACAGGAGAGGGAGTTCTTC.

The rearrangement joins TRBV7-3 to TRBJ2-1, with 10 bases fitting TRBD1. V lost 2 bases to trimming and J lost 7 bases; unmatched junction nucleotides: 2. Germline V CDR1 and CDR2: SGHTA, FQGTGA. The CDR3 has 14 amino acids. The CDR3 DNA is TGTGCCAGCAGCTTACGGGGACAGGGGAATGAGCAGTTCTTC. This translates into CASSLRGQGNEQFF.

CDR3 bases: TGCGCCAGCCGACCCCTACAGGGTTTAGGTGAGCAGTTCTTC. Protein sequence: CASRPLQGLGEQFF. The chain uses TRBV5-1 and TRBJ2-1; TRBD1 is a possible D gene (6 bases). Germline V gene sequence: CDR1 SGHRS, CDR2 YFSETQ. V was trimmed by 7 bases and J by 9 bases, leaving 20 bases between them. The CDR3 is made up of 14 amino acids.

The chain is built from TRBV28 and TRBJ2-2; D unclear. The ends were cut back, 4 bases at V and 3 bases at J, with 9 bases in the middle. CDR1 MDHEN and CDR2 SYDVKM come from the germline V gene. This CDR3 has 14 amino acids. CDR3 nucleotide sequence: TGTGCCAGCAGTTCCTGGCAGGACACCGGGGAGCTGTTTTTT. Its translation: CASSSWQDTGELFF.

The J gene is TRBJ1-1, the V gene TRBV7-9; the D is unclear. There are 12 residues in the CDR3. Between the trimmed V and J ends, which lost 3 bases and 1 base, there was a span of 3 bases. Looked up from germline, CDR1 is SEHNR and CDR2 is FQNEAQ (reference sequence). The CDR3 reads CASSFRNTEAFF. For the CDR3, the DNA is TGTGCCAGCAGCTTCCGGAACACTGAAGCTTTCTTT. Based on the CDR3 plus reference TRBV7-9 and TRBJ1-1, the full variable domain is DTGVSQNPRHKITKRGQNVTFRCDPISEHNRLYWYRQTLGQGPEFLTYFQNEAQLEKSRLLSDRFSAERPKGSFSTLEIQRTEQGDSAMYLCASSFRNTEAFFGQGTRLTVV.

The rearrangement joins TRBV28 to TRBJ2-2, with 8 positions matching TRBD1. CDR3 length: 15 amino acids. J lost 2 bases, V lost 5 bases, and 4 bases had no gene match. CDR1 and CDR2 from the germline V gene are MDHEN and SYDVKM. CDR3 in amino acids: CASSKGQDNTGELFF. In nucleotides, the CDR3 is TGTGCCAGCAGTAAGGGACAGGACAACACCGGGGAGCTGTTTTTT.

The CDR3 protein is CAILRSPGTGDYEQYF. In DNA, the CDR3 is TGTGCCATCCTCCGGTCGCCCGGGACAGGGGACTACGAGCAGTACTTC. The V and J genes are TRBV2 and TRBJ2-5; 10 positions match TRBD1. The DNA end is more similar to TRBJ2-7, so the J call may be wrong. The CDR3 consists of 16 residues. Germline lookup yields CDR1 SNHLY and CDR2 FYNNEI.

As for this clone: The DNA is omitted, as the CDR3 cannot be located on it reliably, and the CDR3 follows TCRdb's listing. The rearrangement joins TRBV2 to TRBJ2-5; the table's D call, TRBD2, has no DNA check behind it. Germline values: CDR1 SNHLY, CDR2 FYNNEI. The CDR3 has 15 residues if both end residues are counted. CDR3 loop: CASSSSRVGKETQYF.

The chain employs TRBV5-5 and TRBJ2-1; D is perhaps TRBD1 (6 bases). The CDR3 spans 13 residues. Germline-derived CDR1 and CDR2 are SGHKS and YYEKEE (reference sequence). The germline V and J ends were trimmed by 4 bases and 7 bases, with 12 bases remaining between them. CDR3 in DNA: TGTGCCAGCAGCGGGGACATGTCGAATGAGCAGTTCTTC. It yields the protein CASSGDMSNEQFF.

This chain uses TRBV5-6 with TRBJ2-7, with 7 nucleotides matching TRBD2. V lost 6 bases and J lost 0; bases outside the gene matches: 9. Germline lookup yields CDR1 SGHDT and CDR2 YYEEEE. CDR3 length: 15 residues. CDR3 residues: CASTGGSGNSYEQYF. The DNA for the CDR3 is TGTGCCAGCACCGGGGGGAGCGGGAACTCCTACGAGCAGTACTTC.

The V call is TRBV21-1, the J call TRBJ2-3; TRBD2 is the table's D call, not checked against the DNA. TRBV21-1 is tagged as a pseudogene. This CDR3 contains 14 residues. The CDR3 loop is CASTLREHTDTQYF. CDR3 nucleotide sequence: TGTGCCAGCACCCTGAGGGAACACACAGATACGCAGTATTTT.